Listed below are T cell receptor beta chains from one sample, sequenced in a study of shared clonotypes between healthy human individuals. Some clones are missing from TCRdb's copy, which holds only in-frame ones; the method was immunoSEQ multiplex PCR. The sample yields over 2 million clones, 90% to 95% seen once. Sequencing was performed on naive CD4+ T cells sorted from blood. Receptors originate from a man in his late teens or twenties in good health. Each CDR3 is given with its conserved first and last residue.

v_call	j_call	cdr3_aa
TRBV11-2	TRBJ2-2	CASSLRRDGSGELFF
TRBV29-1	TRBJ1-2	CSVRDGSRYYGYTF
TRBV7-8	TRBJ1-6	CASSFGLSSYNSPLHF
TRBV5-4	TRBJ2-3	CASSLGGLAGSTDTQYF
TRBV29-1	TRBJ2-3	CSVGSSVLKPDTQYF
TRBV5-6	TRBJ1-2	CASRNNYGYTF
TRBV7-2	TRBJ2-7	CASTGPGQGNEQYF
TRBV7-9	TRBJ2-3	CVSSRDRGGTDTQYF
TRBV7-6	TRBJ2-7	CASSLLRGVGEQYF
TRBV9	TRBJ2-3	CASSVGLATDTQYF
TRBV6-1	TRBJ2-5	CASSVAGGQETQYF
TRBV13	TRBJ2-1	CASGRRPSYNEQFF
TRBV25-1	TRBJ2-5	CASSAGGLGETQYF
TRBV29-1	TRBJ2-5	CSVEKALETQYF
TRBV11-3	TRBJ2-3	CASSVVDGDTQYF
TRBV6-5	TRBJ2-3	CASRTRLALVDTQYF
TRBV4-3	TRBJ2-7	CASSQGKVAEQYF
TRBV28	TRBJ1-3	CASSSLTVSGNTIYF
TRBV19	TRBJ1-1	CASVPSTGTKFEAFF
TRBV30	TRBJ2-2	CACPGTSGRVGELFF
TRBV15	TRBJ1-2	CATSRDKRQYYGYTF
TRBV27	TRBJ2-5	CASSLSTSVMETQYF
TRBV7-2	TRBJ2-2	CASSYRVTGELFF
TRBV18	TRBJ1-1	CASSPGYTEAFF
TRBV30	TRBJ2-5	CAWSVAGGFETQYF
TRBV30	TRBJ1-3	CAWNRRQSSPGDSGNTIYF
TRBV5-1	TRBJ2-1	CASSRLGSSSYNEQFF
TRBV28	TRBJ1-2	CASSLSLGVYGYTF
TRBV7-9	TRBJ2-7	CASSGEGVGRQYF
TRBV5-1	TRBJ2-7	CASSLGTDYEQYF
TRBV6-6	TRBJ2-6	CASSSTFSGANVLTF
TRBV27	TRBJ1-1	CASRSGQSNTEAFF
TRBV28	TRBJ1-2	CASSSGLGYGYTF
TRBV30	TRBJ2-7	CALNTRLAGTYEQYF
TRBV18	TRBJ1-4	CASSPWTLATNEKLFF
TRBV7-2	TRBJ2-2	CASSLVGASGELFF
TRBV6-5	TRBJ1-2	CASSYQGQGYGYTF
TRBV4-1	TRBJ1-5	CASSQGHYSNQPQHF
TRBV9	.	CASSVSGPYEQYF
TRBV4-3	TRBJ2-7	CASSQDQGGSYEQYF
TRBV5-4	TRBJ1-6	CASSLGDRDSPLHF